This record covers a single TCR beta chain. Trimming took 6 bases from V and 1 from J, leaving 15 bases between them. The germline V gene has CDR1 LGHNT and CDR2 FRNRAP. This CDR3 region has 15 residues. This sample was included in a study of T cell responses to AZD1222 COVID-19 vaccine. Sequenced by immunoSEQ multiplex PCR; TCRdb stores in-frame clones only, minus some. The data hold approximately 140,000 clones, with roughly 90% observed a single time. The chain links TRBV12-5 to TRBJ1-1, with D unresolved. The sequence was obtained from an adult in good health. Here the sequenced sample was peripheral blood, taken on day 0 of AZD1222 vaccination. In DNA, the CDR3 is TGTGCTAGTGGCAGATCGAATATCCAGAACACTGAAGCTTTCTTT. Translation: CASGRSNIQNTEAFF.